This T cell receptor (beta chain) was retrieved from a study of Ad26.COV2.S vaccination and SARS-CoV-2 variants. The sample's treatment: about 20 received Ad26.COV2.S at low or high dose, single or two shots; a few received placebo; per-sample allocation not given. Samples analyzed were those drawn on day 63 after the first vaccine or placebo injection. Assay: immunoSEQ multiplex PCR; the TCRdb copy retains only in-frame clones and omits some. The profile shows more than 300,000 clones, 70% to 90% of them singletons. This CDR3 is 17 amino acids long. V shed 5 bases and J shed 0 bases, with 16 bases lying between them. The germline V gene encodes CDR1 MNHEY and CDR2 SMNVEV (reference sequence).

This clonotype was obtained from a person aged 18-60 years who received the Ad26.COV2.S COVID-19 vaccine or a placebo. The chain recombines TRBV27 with TRBJ1-4, with D possibly being TRBD1 (5 bases). Specimen: peripheral blood, collected in a trial of Ad26.COV2.S vaccine versus placebo. CDR3 in amino acids: CASSPYSGSATNEKLFF. CDR3 in DNA: TGTGCCAGCAGTCCCTACTCAGGGAGTGCAACTAATGAAAAACTGTTTTTT.